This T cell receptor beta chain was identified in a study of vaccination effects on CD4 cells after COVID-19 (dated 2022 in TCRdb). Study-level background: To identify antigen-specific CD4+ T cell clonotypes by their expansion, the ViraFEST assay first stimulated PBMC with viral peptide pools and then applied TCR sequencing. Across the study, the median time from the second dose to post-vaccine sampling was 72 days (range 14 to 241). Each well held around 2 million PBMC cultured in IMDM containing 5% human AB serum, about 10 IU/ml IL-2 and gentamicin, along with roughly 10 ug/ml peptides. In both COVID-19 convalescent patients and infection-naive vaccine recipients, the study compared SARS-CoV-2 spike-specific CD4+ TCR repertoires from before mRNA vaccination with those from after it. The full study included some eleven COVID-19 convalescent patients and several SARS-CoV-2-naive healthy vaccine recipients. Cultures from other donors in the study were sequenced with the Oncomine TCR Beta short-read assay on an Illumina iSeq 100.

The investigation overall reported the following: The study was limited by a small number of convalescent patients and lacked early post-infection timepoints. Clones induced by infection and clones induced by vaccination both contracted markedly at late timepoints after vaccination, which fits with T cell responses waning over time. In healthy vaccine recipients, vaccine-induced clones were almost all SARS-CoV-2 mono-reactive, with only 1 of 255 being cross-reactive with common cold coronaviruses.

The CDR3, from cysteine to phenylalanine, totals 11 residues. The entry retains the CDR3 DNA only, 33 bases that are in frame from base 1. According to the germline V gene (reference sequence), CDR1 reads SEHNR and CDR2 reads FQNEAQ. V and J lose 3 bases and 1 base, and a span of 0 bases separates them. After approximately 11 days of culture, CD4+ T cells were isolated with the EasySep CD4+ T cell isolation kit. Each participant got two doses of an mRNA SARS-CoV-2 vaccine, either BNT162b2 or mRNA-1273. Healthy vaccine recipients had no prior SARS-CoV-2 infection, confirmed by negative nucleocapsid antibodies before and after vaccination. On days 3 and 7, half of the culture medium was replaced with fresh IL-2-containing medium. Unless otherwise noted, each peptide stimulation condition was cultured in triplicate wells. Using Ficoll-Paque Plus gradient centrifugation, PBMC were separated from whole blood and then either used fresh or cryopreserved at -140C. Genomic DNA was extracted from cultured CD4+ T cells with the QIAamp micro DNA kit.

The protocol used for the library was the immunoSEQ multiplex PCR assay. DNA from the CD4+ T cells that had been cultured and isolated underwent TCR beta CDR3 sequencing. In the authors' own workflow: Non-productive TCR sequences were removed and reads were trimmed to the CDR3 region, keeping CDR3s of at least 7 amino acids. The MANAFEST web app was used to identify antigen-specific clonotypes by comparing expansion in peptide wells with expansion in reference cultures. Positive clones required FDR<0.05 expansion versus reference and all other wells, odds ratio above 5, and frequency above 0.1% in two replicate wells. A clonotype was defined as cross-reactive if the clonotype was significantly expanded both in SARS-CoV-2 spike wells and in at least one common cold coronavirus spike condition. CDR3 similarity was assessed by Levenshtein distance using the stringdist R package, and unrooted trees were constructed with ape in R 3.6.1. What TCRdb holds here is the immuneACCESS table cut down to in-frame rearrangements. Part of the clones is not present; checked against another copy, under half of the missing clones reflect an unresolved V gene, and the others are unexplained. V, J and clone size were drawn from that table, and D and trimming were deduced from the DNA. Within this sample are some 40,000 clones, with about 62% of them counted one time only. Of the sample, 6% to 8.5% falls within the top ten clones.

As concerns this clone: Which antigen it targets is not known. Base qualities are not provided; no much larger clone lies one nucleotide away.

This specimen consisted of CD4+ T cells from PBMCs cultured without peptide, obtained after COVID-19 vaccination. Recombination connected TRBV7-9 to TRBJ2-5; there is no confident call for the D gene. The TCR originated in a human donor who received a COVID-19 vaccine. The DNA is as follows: TGTGCCAGCAGCTTCCAAGAGACCCAGTACTTC. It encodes CASSFQETQYF.